This TCR beta chain was retrieved from a study of shared clonotypes between healthy human individuals. Study-level points and caveats: Specimens sampled were limited to blood, with tissue repertoires likely differing. For naive CD4 cells, roughly 5% of clonotypes were shared across a few donors.

Healthy HIV-negative adults with no recent acute infections or vaccinations were recruited as donors. CD4+ cells yielded CD45RA+ naive and CD45RA-negative memory subsets. Germline V CDR1 and CDR2: SGHTS, YDEGEE. V lost 5 bases and J lost 0, with 18 bases in between. CDR3 length: 17 residues. The protocol was immunoSEQ multiplex PCR, while the TCRdb copy is restricted to in-frame clones and leaves out a portion. This table holds some 1,400,000 clones, approximately 97% found once. In regard to this clone: Its antigen remains unidentified.

The chain links TRBV5-8 to TRBJ2-1; D uncertain. The source is a young man in good health. Sequencing used naive CD4+ T cells sorted from blood. Subset in this sample: CD45RA+ positively selected. The DNA for the CDR3 is TGTGCCAGCAGTAAGATGCTGGACCCGAGCTCCTACAATGAGCAGTTCTTC. Its translation is CASSKMLDPSSYNEQFF. Full variable domain (remainder filled in from reference TRBV5-8 and TRBJ2-1): EAGVTQSPTHLIKTRGQQATLRCSPISGHTSVYWYQQALGLGLQFLLWYDEGEERNRGNFPPRFSGRQFPNYSSELNVNALELEDSALYLCASSKMLDPSSYNEQFFGPGTRLTVL.